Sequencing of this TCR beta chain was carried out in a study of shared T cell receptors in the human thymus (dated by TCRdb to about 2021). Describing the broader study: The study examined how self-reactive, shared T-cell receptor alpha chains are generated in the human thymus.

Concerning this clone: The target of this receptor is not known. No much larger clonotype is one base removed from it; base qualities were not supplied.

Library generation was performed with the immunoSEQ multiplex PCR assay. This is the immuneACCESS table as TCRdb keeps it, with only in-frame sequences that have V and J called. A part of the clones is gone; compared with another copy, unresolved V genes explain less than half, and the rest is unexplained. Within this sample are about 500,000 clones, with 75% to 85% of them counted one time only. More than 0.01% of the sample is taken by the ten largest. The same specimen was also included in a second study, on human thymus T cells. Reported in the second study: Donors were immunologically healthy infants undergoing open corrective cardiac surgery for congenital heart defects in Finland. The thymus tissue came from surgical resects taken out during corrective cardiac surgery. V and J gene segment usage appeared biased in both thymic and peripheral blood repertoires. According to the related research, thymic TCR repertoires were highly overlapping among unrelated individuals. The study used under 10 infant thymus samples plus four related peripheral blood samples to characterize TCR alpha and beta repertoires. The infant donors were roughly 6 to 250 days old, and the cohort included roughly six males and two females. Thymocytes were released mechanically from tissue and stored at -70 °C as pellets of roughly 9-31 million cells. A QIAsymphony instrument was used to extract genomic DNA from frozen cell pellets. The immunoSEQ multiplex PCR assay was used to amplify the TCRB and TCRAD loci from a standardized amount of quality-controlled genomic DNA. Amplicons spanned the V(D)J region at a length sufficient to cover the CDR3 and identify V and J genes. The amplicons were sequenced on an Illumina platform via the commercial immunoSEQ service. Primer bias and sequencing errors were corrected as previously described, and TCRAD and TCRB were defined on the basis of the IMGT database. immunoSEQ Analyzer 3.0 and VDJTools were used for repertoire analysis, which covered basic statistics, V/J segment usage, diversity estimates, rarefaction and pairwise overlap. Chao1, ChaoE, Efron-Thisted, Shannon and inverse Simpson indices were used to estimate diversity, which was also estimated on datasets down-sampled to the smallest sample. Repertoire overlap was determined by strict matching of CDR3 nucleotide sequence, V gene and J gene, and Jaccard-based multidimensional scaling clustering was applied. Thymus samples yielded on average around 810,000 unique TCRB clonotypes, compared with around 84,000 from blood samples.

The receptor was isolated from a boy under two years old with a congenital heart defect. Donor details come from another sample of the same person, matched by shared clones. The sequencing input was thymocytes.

The CDR3 reads CASSYRVSYEQYF. The DNA is as follows: TGTGCCAGCAGTTACAGGGTCTCCTACGAGCAGTACTTC. The chain is encoded by TRBV28 joined to TRBJ2-7, and possibly TRBD1, on 6 matching bases. The junction shows trimming of 4 bases on V and 0 bases on J, plus 7 bases between the germline ends. Including the terminal cysteine and phenylalanine, the CDR3 comprises 13 residues. Here the CDR3 DNA is all that survives: 39 bases in frame from base 1. CDR1 and CDR2, per the germline V gene, are MDHEN and SYDVKM.